The rows below give T cell receptor beta chains drawn from one sample of a study of T cells in Graves' hyperthyroidism and ophthalmopathy. TCRdb called the multiplex PCR reads again in MiXCR, with one record for every CDR3 protein. In the table there are a few hundred thousand distinct CDR3 sequences, approximately 49% of which are singletons. Sequences were obtained from peripheral blood or thyroid tissue (not recorded which). All receptors come from an adult woman with Graves' disease, either hyperthyroidism or ophthalmopathy (not recorded which). Both conserved end residues are part of each CDR3. Fields, in order: clone size, J gene, V gene, CDR3 protein. A clone size is listed for some rows: how often the clone was seen (once, few, many), or a class if it is expanded.

>.|.|TRBV27
CASIRDRDSTYEQYF
>.|TRBJ1-6|TRBV2
CASRDGHPNSPLHF
>.|TRBJ1-2|TRBV5-4
CASSQPQGTITF
>.|TRBJ2-7|TRBV29-1
CSSYWGDSYEQYF
>once|TRBJ1-6|TRBV7-2
CASSLEGYSNQPLHF
>.|TRBJ2-7|TRBV7-9
CASSPIFGAGGEQYF
>few|TRBJ1-4|TRBV6-2/TRBV6-3
CASSYSGGGVGEKLFF
>many|TRBJ1-5|TRBV10-3
CAISDDRADVGTQHF
>many|TRBJ1-4|TRBV20-1
CSARGVGVTNEKLFF
>many|TRBJ1-6|TRBV14
CASSLTPGTNSPLHF
>.|TRBJ2-2|TRBV5-1
CASGRGNTGELFF
>few|TRBJ1-2|TRBV28
CASSPAGTMGGYTF
>.|TRBJ2-7|TRBV10-2
CASRSAGTYEQYF
>.|TRBJ1-5|TRBV2
CASSLTGIWVQPQHF
>many|TRBJ2-5|TRBV10-2
CASSEQEEWQTQYF
>.|TRBJ1-2|TRBV7-9
CASSYGSTNYGYTF
>.|TRBJ2-7|TRBV15
CATSRRIAGSYEQYF
>.|TRBJ2-2|TRBV10-3
CAISERTSGELFF
>many|TRBJ1-1|TRBV12-3/TRBV12-4
CASSPGFGEAFF
>.|TRBJ1-3|TRBV14
CASSQEAGSSGNTIYF
>many|TRBJ2-7|TRBV20-1
CSARTLAGGSYEQYF
>many|TRBJ1-1|TRBV7-2
CASSYTRGHLNTEAFF
>.|TRBJ2-7|TRBV29-1
CSYQGRVYEQYF
>few|TRBJ1-1|TRBV7-8
CASSFGSEAFF
>.|TRBJ2-7|TRBV10-3
CAISSGGSRDEQYF
>.|TRBJ1-5|TRBV6-6
CASSYLVQNQPQHF
>.|TRBJ1-3|TRBV7-9
CASSPRGQSFRNTIYF
>.|TRBJ2-6|TRBV5-5
CASSHGAGANVLTF
>.|TRBJ1-1|TRBV11-2
CASRTGVGNTEAFF
>many|TRBJ2-6|TRBV29-1
CSVVVSSGANVLTF
>many|TRBJ2-7|TRBV3-1
CASSHGLAGGQQYF
>.|TRBJ1-4|TRBV19
CATESRGRATNEKLFF
>.|TRBJ2-2|TRBV7-9
CASSAKFGRELFF
>many|TRBJ1-1|TRBV2
CASSARLPRGTEAFF
>many|TRBJ1-2|TRBV5-8
CASSLTAAFGYTF
>.|TRBJ1-1|TRBV14
CASSGFMGTEAFF
>many|TRBJ1-6|TRBV25-1
CASSEPGGWSPLHF
>.|TRBJ2-7|TRBV7-9
CASSPEGFSYEQYF
>.|TRBJ2-7|TRBV5-1
CASRAPGSSYEQYF
>.|TRBJ2-5|TRBV2
CASCPGGTEGWETQYF
>.|TRBJ1-2|TRBV30
CAWSPRQANYGYTF
>once|TRBJ1-1|TRBV4-3
CASSQGGQGPWRTEAFF
>many|TRBJ1-2|TRBV20-1
CSARDLAGANYGYTF
>few|TRBJ2-5|TRBV7-2
CASSQRTGEGAQYF
>many|TRBJ1-5|TRBV5-1
CASSLGQNNQPQHF